This TCR beta chain was profiled in a study of T cells in localized non-small cell lung cancer. Germline CDR1 reads WSHSY; CDR2 reads SAAADI. The CDR3 totals 13 residues. Trimming shortened V by 7 bases and J by 2 bases, and 9 bases separated the two germline ends. Sequencing used immunoSEQ multiplex PCR; TCRdb keeps in-frame clones, though not all of them. Among 25,000 to 35,000 clones listed, roughly 90% were seen once. Study-wide findings and caveats: Without multi-region sequencing, intratumor heterogeneity could not be excluded. Uninvolved neighboring lung showed the greatest T cell clonality, exceeding tumor. A median of about 58 of the top 100 tumor clones appeared in adjacent lung, which was paired and uninvolved.

As to this clone: Its antigen is not identified.

Sequenced material: peripheral blood mononuclear cells, taken before any cancer treatment. The clonotype was recovered from a woman aged 35 to 75 with stage III lung adenocarcinoma. This chain connects TRBV10-2 to TRBJ1-5; D is unclear. The CDR3 DNA reads as TGCGCCAGCACCCGGGGAGGCAATCAGCCCCAGCATTTT. Translation gives CASTRGGNQPQHF.